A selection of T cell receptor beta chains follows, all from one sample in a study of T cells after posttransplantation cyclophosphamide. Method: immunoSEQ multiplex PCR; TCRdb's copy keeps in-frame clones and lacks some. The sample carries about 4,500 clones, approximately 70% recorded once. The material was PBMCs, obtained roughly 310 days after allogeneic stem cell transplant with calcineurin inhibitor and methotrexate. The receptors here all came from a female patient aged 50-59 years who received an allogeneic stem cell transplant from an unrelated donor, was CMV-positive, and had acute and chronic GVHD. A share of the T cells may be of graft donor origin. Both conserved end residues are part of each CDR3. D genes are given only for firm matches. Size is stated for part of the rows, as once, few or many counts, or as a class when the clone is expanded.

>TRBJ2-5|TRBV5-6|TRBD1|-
CASNTGVGQTQYF
TGTGCCAGCAACACAGGGGTAGGGCAGACCCAGTACTTC
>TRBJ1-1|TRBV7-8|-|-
CASSLLGPEAFF
TGTGCCAGCAGCTTACTCGGTCCTGAAGCTTTCTTT
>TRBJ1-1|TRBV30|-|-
CAWTGRFGAEAFF
TGTGCCTGGACTGGCAGGTTTGGTGCAGAAGCTTTCTTT
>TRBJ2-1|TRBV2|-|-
CATRALPSYNEQFF
TGTGCAACCAGGGCTCTCCCCTCCTACAATGAGCAGTTCTTC
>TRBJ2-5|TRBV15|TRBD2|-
CATSKRLGLAGGVETQYF
TGTGCCACCAGCAAGCGCCTGGGACTAGCGGGAGGCGTAGAGACCCAGTACTTC
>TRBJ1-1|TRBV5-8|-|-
CASSLADTWTEAFF
TGTGCCAGCAGCTTGGCCGACACGTGGACTGAAGCTTTCTTT
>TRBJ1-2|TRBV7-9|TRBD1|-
CASSTGVGLDSGYTF
TGTGCCAGCAGCACAGGGGTTGGTTTGGATTCGGGCTACACCTTC
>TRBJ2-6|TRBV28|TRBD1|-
CASSTYDRGLGANVLTF
TGTGCCAGCAGTACTTATGACAGGGGGCTTGGGGCCAACGTCCTGACTTTC
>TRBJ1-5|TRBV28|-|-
CASHSRLANQPQHF
TGTGCCAGCCATTCTCGGTTAGCCAATCAGCCCCAGCATTTT
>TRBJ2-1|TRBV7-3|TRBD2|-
CASSLYGLAGGRDEQFF
TGTGCCAGCAGCTTATACGGACTAGCGGGGGGGCGGGATGAGCAGTTCTTC
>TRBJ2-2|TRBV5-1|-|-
CASSLGHRDTNTGELFF
TGCGCCAGCAGCTTGGGGCACCGGGACACCAACACCGGGGAGCTGTTTTTT
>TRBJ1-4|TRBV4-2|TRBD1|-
CASSKDRAAEKLFF
TGTGCCAGCAGTAAAGACAGGGCGGCTGAAAAACTGTTTTTT
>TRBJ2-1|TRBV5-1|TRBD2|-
CASSFLLTSGRGNEQFF
TGCGCCAGCAGCTTTTTACTGACTAGCGGGAGGGGTAATGAGCAGTTCTTC
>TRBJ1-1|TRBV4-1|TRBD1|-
CASNLRAGGAGTEAFF
TGCGCCAGCAATTTGAGGGCAGGGGGCGCTGGCACTGAAGCTTTCTTT
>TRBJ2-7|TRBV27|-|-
CASSFGGSYEQYF
TGTGCCAGCAGTTTTGGGGGCTCCTACGAGCAGTACTTC
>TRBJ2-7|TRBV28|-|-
CASSFPRGGAVGEQYF
TGTGCCAGCAGTTTCCCAAGAGGGGGGGCCGTGGGCGAGCAGTACTTC
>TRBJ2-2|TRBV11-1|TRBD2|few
CASSLEDLAGGELFF
TGTGCCAGCAGCTTAGAGGATCTAGCGGGGGGGGAGCTGTTTTTT
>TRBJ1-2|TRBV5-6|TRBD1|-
CASRYGQGAYGYTF
TGTGCCAGCAGATACGGACAGGGTGCCTATGGCTACACCTTC
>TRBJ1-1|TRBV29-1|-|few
CSVVGSLNTEAFF
TGCAGCGTTGTTGGGAGTTTGAACACTGAAGCTTTCTTT
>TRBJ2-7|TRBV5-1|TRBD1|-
CASSLAGTDLYEQYF
TGCGCCAGCAGCTTGGCCGGGACAGACCTCTACGAGCAGTACTTC
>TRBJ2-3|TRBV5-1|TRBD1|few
CASSIQGGTAADTQYF
TGCGCCAGCAGCATACAGGGGGGCACTGCGGCAGATACGCAGTATTTT
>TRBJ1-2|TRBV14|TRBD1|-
CASSHRSQGVRAYTF
TGTGCCAGCAGCCATCGATCACAGGGGGTCAGAGCCTACACCTTC
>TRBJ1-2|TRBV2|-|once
CASSENSLVVVSGYTF
TGTGCCAGCAGTGAAAATTCTCTGGTAGTCGTGAGCGGCTACACCTTC
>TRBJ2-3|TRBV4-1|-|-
CASSLGTSSTDTQYF
TGCGCCAGCAGCCTCGGGACTTCAAGCACAGATACGCAGTATTTT
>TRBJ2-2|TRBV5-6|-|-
CASSSGQNTGELFF
TGTGCCAGCAGCTCTGGACAGAACACCGGGGAGCTGTTTTTT
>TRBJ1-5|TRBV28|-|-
CAIAMSLNQPQHF
TGTGCCATCGCGATGTCTCTTAATCAGCCCCAGCATTTT
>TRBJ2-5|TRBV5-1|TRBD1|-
CASSFGTGAGETQYF
TGCGCCAGCAGCTTTGGGACAGGGGCTGGGGAGACCCAGTACTTC
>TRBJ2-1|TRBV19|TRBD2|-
CASSIRLSSGRRSEQFF
TGTGCCAGTAGTATCCGGCTGTCAAGCGGGAGGCGCAGTGAGCAGTTCTTC
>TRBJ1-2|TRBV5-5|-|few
CASSLRQEDYYGYTF
TGTGCCAGCAGCTTACGACAGGAAGACTACTATGGCTACACCTTC
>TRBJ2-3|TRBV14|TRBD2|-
CASSQDLLAFSGTRQYF
TGTGCCAGCAGCCAAGATCTTTTAGCTTTTTCCGGGACTAGACAGTATTTT
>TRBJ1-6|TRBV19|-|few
CASSIGSSSPLHF
TGTGCCAGTAGTATAGGCTCGAGTTCACCCCTCCACTTT
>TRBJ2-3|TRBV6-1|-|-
CASSEFNTQYF
TGTGCCAGCAGTGAATTTAATACGCAGTATTTT